This passage covers 17 T cell receptor beta chains from one sample sequenced in a study of identical twins. TCRdb processed the 5' RACE reads anew with MiXCR; each CDR3 protein has one entry. The table records hundreds of thousands of distinct CDR3 sequences, 7.5% of them present only once. Another study also made use of these data, one on yellow fever vaccine responses in identical twins.

What was sequenced was memory (CD45RO+) T cells sorted from blood. Receptor source: a woman aged 18-29 years in good health.

Ten or more counts support this clonotype. The V and J genes are TRBV12-3 or TRBV12-4 and TRBJ2-7, with D perhaps matching TRBD1 (6 bases). This CDR3 region has 14 residues. V lost 8 bases, J lost 0 bases, and 14 bases lay in between. The CDR3 nucleotides read TGTGCCAGCCGGGGAACAGGGAGCTCCTACGAGCAGTACTTC. It yields the protein CASRGTGSSYEQYF.

Ten or more counts support this clonotype. The chain's CDR3 is CASSELVNTGELFF. In DNA, the CDR3 is TGTGCCAGCAGTGAACTTGTCAACACCGGGGAGCTGTTTTTT. The genes are TRBV2 and TRBJ2-2; unclear D gene. The germline V gene has CDR1 SNHLY and CDR2 FYNNEI. V lost 2 bases and J 2 bases, leaving 6 bases between the germline ends. The length of the CDR3 is 14 residues.

V gene TRBV5-1 combines with J gene TRBJ2-3; maybe TRBD2 (7 bases). The V end was cut by 1 base, the J end by 1 base, with 19 bases between. CDR3 length equals 18 residues. From germline, CDR1 is SGHRS and CDR2 YFSETQ. The CDR3 region is CASSLMANRAGGTDTQYF. CDR3 in DNA: TGCGCCAGCAGCTTGATGGCCAACAGGGCGGGGGGCACAGATACGCAGTATTTT.

This chain joins TRBV7-8 and TRBJ1-5, with D unclear. Per the germline V gene, CDR1 is SGHVS and CDR2 is FQNEAQ. The V end was cut by 1 base, the J end by 4 bases, with 8 bases between. The CDR3 runs 14 residues. CDR3: CASSLGLSNQPQHF. As DNA, the CDR3 is TGTGCCAGCAGCTTAGGTCTAAGTAATCAGCCCCAGCATTTT.

This rearrangement joins TRBV2 to TRBJ2-7, with D possibly TRBD1 on 7 matching bases. Trimming stripped 6 bases from V and 3 bases from J, with 15 bases between. This CDR3 comprises 14 residues. Germline lookup yields CDR1 SNHLY and CDR2 FYNNEI. CDR3 nucleotide sequence: TGTGCCAGCAGGGCGGGACAGATTATCTACGAGCAGTACTTC. Its translation is CASRAGQIIYEQYF.

This chain links TRBV5-6 with TRBJ1-1; 7 bases fit TRBD1. The CDR3 spans 13 residues. Trimming at V came to 7 bases and at J to 5 bases, leaving 8 bases not matched to a gene. The V gene's germline CDR1 is SGHDT and CDR2 YYEEEE. This CDR3 reads CASGRQGGTEAFF. The CDR3 coding sequence is TGTGCCAGCGGTCGACAGGGTGGTACTGAAGCTTTCTTT.

This clonotype was seen a few times. The chain combines TRBV2 with TRBJ2-1; D gene ambiguous. Deletions cut 4 bases from V and 12 bases from J, with 13 bases between. Germline V gives CDR1 SNHLY, CDR2 FYNNEI. The CDR3 has 12 amino acids. CDR3 sequence: CASSVPPSPQFF. CDR3 coding DNA: TGTGCCAGCAGTGTGCCCCCTAGTCCGCAGTTCTTC.

This clonotype appeared many times. This chain joins TRBV24-1 and TRBJ1-1, with 9 bases fitting TRBD1. CDR3 length: 13 residues. Per germline, CDR1 KGHDR and CDR2 SFDVKD. The ends lost 9 bases at V and 11 bases at J; junction bases unmatched: 12. The CDR3 reads CATGRGQGYRAFF. The DNA of the CDR3 is TGTGCCACCGGGCGGGGACAGGGCTATCGCGCTTTCTTT.

This chain connects TRBV27 to TRBJ1-1; TRBD1 matches at 11 bases. Germline loops: CDR1 MNHEY, CDR2 SMNVEV (reference sequence). After removal of 4 bases from V and 7 bases from J, the junction contained 8 bases not matched to a gene. CDR3 length: 15 amino acids. The CDR3 DNA reads TGTGCCAGCAGTTCCGGACAGGGGGCAGCCCTTGAAGCTTTCTTT. It codes for CASSSGQGAALEAFF.

The gene calls are TRBV5-1 and TRBJ2-5, with D possibly being TRBD2 (7 bases). CDR1 and CDR2 from the germline V gene are SGHRS and YFSETQ. The CDR3 is 15 amino acids. The V gene lost 3 bases and the J gene lost 2 bases, with 14 bases spanning the gap. The CDR3 DNA is TGCGCCAGCAGCTCCCAGGGGAGGGGACAAGAGACCCAGTACTTC. Residues: CASSSQGRGQETQYF.

V and J are TRBV15 and TRBJ2-3; 7 bases align to TRBD2. The CDR3 consists of 16 residues. Germline CDR1 reads LNHNV; CDR2 reads YYDKDF (reference sequence). V dropped 1 base and J dropped 7; count of bases not matched to a gene: 11. CDR3 DNA: TGTGCCACCAGCAGAGGGGGGGGTCTTGGTTCGTATACGCAGTATTTT. Translating it yields CATSRGGGLGSYTQYF.

V gene TRBV9 combines with J gene TRBJ2-5; tentative D call: TRBD1 (6 bases). From germline, CDR1 is SGDLS and CDR2 YYNGEE. This CDR3 is 17 amino acids long. V was clipped by 0 bases and J by 3 bases, with 18 bases between them. The CDR3 region is CASSVDPVLGQKETQYF. As DNA, the CDR3 is TGTGCCAGCAGCGTAGATCCGGTCCTTGGACAGAAAGAGACCCAGTACTTC.

The chain carries TRBV24-1 and TRBJ2-3; TRBD1 agrees at 7 bases. Germline CDR1 and CDR2: KGHDR and SFDVKD. V gave up 5 bases and J gave up 8 bases; unmatched junction bases: 9. This CDR3 spans 14 amino acids. The CDR3 region has the DNA TGTGCCACCAGTGGGGGACAGCCGAGAGGTACGCAGTATTTT. It specifies CATSGGQPRGTQYF.

This sequence joins TRBV28 and TRBJ2-3, with 9 bases fitting TRBD2. Germline values: CDR1 MDHEN, CDR2 SYDVKM. This CDR3 contains 15 residues. The junction had 6 bases not matched to a gene; V was cut back by 3 bases and J by 5 bases. DNA for the CDR3: TGTGCCAGCAGTTTTCATAGCGGGAGAGGAGATACGCAGTATTTT. Protein sequence: CASSFHSGRGDTQYF.

This clonotype was recorded at least ten times. The gene calls are TRBV4-3 and TRBJ2-6; a weak D match, TRBD1 (6 bases). This CDR3 comprises 17 residues. V was trimmed by 0 bases and J by 0 bases, leaving 9 bases between them. CDR1 is LGHNA and CDR2 is YSLEER in the germline V gene. CDR3 sequence: CASSQDGDNSGANVLTF. CDR3 nucleotide sequence: TGCGCCAGCAGCCAAGATGGGGACAACTCTGGGGCCAACGTCCTGACTTTC.

The rearrangement uses TRBV20-1 and TRBJ2-7; maybe TRBD1 (5 bases). The CDR3 is 15 amino acids. Germline CDR1 is DFQATT and CDR2 is SNEGSKA (reference sequence). With 0 bases removed from V and 1 base from J, the gap between germline ends came to 13 bases. The CDR3 here is CSARDDGQGSYEQYF. In DNA, the CDR3 is TGCAGTGCTAGAGATGACGGCCAGGGTTCCTACGAGCAGTACTTC.

At least ten counts were recorded for this clonotype. The rearrangement joins TRBV12-3 or TRBV12-4 to TRBJ2-5, with 12 bases identical to TRBD2. The CDR3 has 14 amino acids. V gave up 5 bases and J gave up 5 bases; unmatched junction bases: 3. The DNA of the CDR3 is TGTGCCAGCAGTAGAACTAGCGGGAGGGAGACCCAGTACTTC. Translating it yields CASSRTSGRETQYF.